Below are 29 T cell receptor beta chains sequenced from a single sample in a study of human T cells and chemical hapten exposure. TCRdb fed the RACE reads into MiXCR, producing one record per CDR3 protein. The sample consists of more than 85,000 distinct CDR3 sequences, less than 10% of them appearing once. The time point denotes: patch test 2, 6 weeks after DPC sensitization. Treatment defined: therapeutic diphenylcyclopropenone sensitization with weekly scalp DPC. The sequencing used whole blood, collected in connection with sensitization to the hapten diphenylcyclopropenone (DPC). Source of these receptors: a middle-aged woman with alopecia areata. Some clones in this sample may be carry-over from other donors' samples.

This rearrangement joins TRBV20-1 to TRBJ2-4, with D possibly called TRBD1 or TRBD2 (7 bases each). This CDR3 has 21 amino acids. CDR1 DFQATT and CDR2 SNEGSKA come from the germline V gene (reference sequence). Trimming left V 4 bases short and J 0 bases short, with 31 bases between. The CDR3 loop reads CSAISVSLGGDSYLAKNIQYF. CDR3 DNA: TGCAGTGCTATTTCCGTTTCTTTAGGGGGGGACAGCTACCTAGCCAAAAACATTCAGTACTTC.

This clonotype turned up a few times. The chain combines TRBV7-2 with TRBJ2-5, with 13 bases that match TRBD2. The germline gives CDR1 SGHTA, CDR2 FQGNSA. V shed 5 bases, J shed 5 bases, and the junction held 5 bases outside the gene matches. The CDR3 has 15 amino acids. Here the CDR3 DNA reads TGTGCCAGCAGCCTGGGACTAGCGGGGCTGGAGACCCAGTACTTC. Translation gives CASSLGLAGLETQYF.

This clonotype was observed many times. The rearrangement uses TRBV10-2 and TRBJ1-5, with a possible D match to TRBD1 (5 bases). This CDR3 region has 16 residues. The V end lost 4 bases, the J end lost 2 bases, and 15 bases lay between the germline ends. Germline CDR1 reads WSHSY; CDR2 reads SAAADI. The CDR3 protein is CASSARGIDGNQPQHF. In nucleotides, the CDR3 is TGCGCCAGCAGTGCGAGGGGAATAGACGGCAATCAGCCCCAGCATTTT.

V gene TRBV3-1 combines with J gene TRBJ2-2; D possibly corresponds to TRBD2 (5 bases). V shed 6 bases and J shed 7 bases, with 12 bases lying between them. CDR3 length: 13 residues. Germline CDR1 reads LGHDT; CDR2 reads YNNKEL (reference sequence). CDR3 loop: CASSRSRGGELFF. CDR3 DNA sequence: TGTGCCAGCAGTAGAAGTCGGGGCGGGGAGCTGTTTTTT. The full variable domain, rest sourced from reference TRBV3-1 and TRBJ2-2, is DTAVSQTPKYLVTQMGNDKSIKCEQNLGHDTMYWYKQDSKKFLKIMFSYNNKELIINETVPNRFSPKSPDKAHLNLHINSLELGDSAVYFCASSRSRGGELFFGEGSRLTVL.

This clonotype was found many times. CDR3 region: CATGTGVNSNEKLFF. The CDR3 DNA is TGTGCCACCGGGACAGGGGTCAACTCTAATGAAAAACTGTTTTTT. The chain carries TRBV19 and TRBJ1-4; 10 positions match TRBD1. Germline lookup yields CDR1 LNHDA and CDR2 SQIVND (reference sequence). The length of the CDR3 is 15 residues. The trim removed 10 bases at V and 3 bases at J, leaving 8 bases unmatched.

This clonotype was observed a few times. The chain is built from TRBV7-8 and TRBJ2-3; 9 bases line up with TRBD2. V shed 2 bases, J shed 2 bases, and the junction held 5 bases outside the gene matches. CDR3 length equals 16 residues. Germline V CDR1 and CDR2: SGHVS, FQNEAQ. DNA of the CDR3: TGTGCCAGCAGCTTAATGGGCGGGGGGGCCACAGATACGCAGTATTTT. Translating gives CASSLMGGGATDTQYF. Combining the CDR3 with reference TRBV7-8 and TRBJ2-3 gives the whole variable domain GAGVSQSPRYKVAKRGQDVALRCDPISGHVSLFWYQQALGQGPEFLTYFQNEAQLDKSGLPSDRFFAERPEGSVSTLKIQRTQQEDSAVYLCASSLMGGGATDTQYFGPGTRLTVL.

V and J are TRBV7-2 and TRBJ2-2, with TRBD2 identical over 14 bases. Germline values: CDR1 SGHTA, CDR2 FQGNSA. The J segment lost 4 bases and the V segment lost 5 bases, leaving 9 bases of the junction unmatched. CDR3 length: 18 amino acids. CDR3 region: CASSRTSGRSVSTGELFF. In DNA form, the CDR3 reads TGTGCCAGCAGCCGGACTAGCGGGAGGTCGGTGAGCACCGGGGAGCTGTTTTTT.

The CDR3 bases are TGTGCCAGCAGTTTACCCGGACAGGGTCTAATCACAGATACGCAGTATTTT. It translates to CASSLPGQGLITDTQYF. The rearrangement links TRBV12-3 or TRBV12-4 to TRBJ2-3, with TRBD1 matching over 8 bases. CDR3 length: 17 residues. The V and J ends lost 2 bases and 2 bases, in that order; junction bases with no gene match: 9.

This clonotype was detected ten times or more. The chain employs TRBV28 and TRBJ2-7; tentative D call: TRBD1 (5 bases). CDR3 length: 14 amino acids. The germline V and J ends were trimmed by 5 bases and 2 bases, with 13 bases remaining between them. Germline V lookup: CDR1 MDHEN, CDR2 SYDVKM. In DNA form, the CDR3 reads TGTGCCAGCAGTCAGGGTCCGGGCCCCTACGAGCAGTACTTC. This sequence encodes CASSQGPGPYEQYF.

This clonotype occurred a few times. Here the CDR3 reads CASSPAGAGNTIYF. CDR3 DNA sequence: TGTGCCAGCAGCCCTGCCGGTGCTGGAAACACCATATATTTT. The gene calls are TRBV5-4 and TRBJ1-3; no definite D call. Trimming pared 4 bases from V and 2 bases from J, leaving 10 bases between. Germline values: CDR1 SGHNT, CDR2 YYREEE (reference sequence). The CDR3 has 14 residues.

This clonotype was counted ten times or more. The V gene is TRBV5-4, the J gene TRBJ2-7; 8 bases agree with TRBD1. This CDR3 is 15 amino acids long. CDR1 is SGHNT, CDR2 YYREEE, per germline (reference sequence). J was trimmed by 1 base and V by 4 bases; bases with no gene match: 7. The CDR3 coding sequence is TGTGCCAGCAGCAATGGACAGGGAACTTCCTACGAGCAGTACTTC. It codes for CASSNGQGTSYEQYF.

This clonotype was detected many times. V is TRBV10-3 and J is TRBJ1-3; no firm D call. The CDR3 length is 15 residues. Trimming removed 4 bases at V and 6 bases at J, with 16 bases between. Germline V CDR1 and CDR2: ENHRY, SYGVKD. The CDR3 region has the DNA TGTGCCATCAGTGGTGTAGGGCCAGCGGAAAACACCATATATTTT. Its translation: CAISGVGPAENTIYF.

This clonotype was detected only a few times. The chain recombines TRBV29-1 with TRBJ1-5, with a weak D call TRBD1 (6 bases). Trimming removed 4 bases from V and 2 bases from J, with 12 bases in between. The length of the CDR3 is 14 residues. CDR1 and CDR2 from the germline V gene are SQVTM and ANQGSEA. The CDR3 protein is CSVAGEGGNQPQHF. CDR3 sequence (DNA): TGCAGCGTTGCAGGGGAGGGCGGCAATCAGCCCCAGCATTTT.

The chain joins TRBV10-3 to TRBJ2-7, with a weak D call TRBD1 (5 bases). This CDR3 comprises 12 residues. Trimming removed 6 bases from V and 0 bases from J, with 6 bases in between. Germline V CDR1 and CDR2: ENHRY, SYGVKD. CDR3 DNA sequence: TGTGCCATCAGGACAGACTCCTACGAGCAGTACTTC. Translating it yields CAIRTDSYEQYF.

In its sample, this clonotype was seen many times. This chain joins TRBV21-1 and TRBJ1-6. TRBV21-1 constitutes a pseudogene. The CDR3 extends over 17 amino acids. The CDR3 DNA reads as TGTGCCAGCAGCAAAGCGCTTGTCGGCAGAGATAATTCACCCCTCCACTTT. It specifies CASSKALVGRDNSPLHF.

The gene calls are TRBV7-2 and TRBJ2-2, with 7 bases aligning to TRBD1. The CDR3 contains 16 residues. Germline V CDR1 and CDR2: SGHTA, FQGNSA. V lost 5 bases, J lost 5 bases, and 11 bases stayed unmatched. CDR3 region: CASSRNQGVRTGELFF. In nucleotides, the CDR3 is TGTGCCAGCAGCCGGAACCAGGGGGTCCGGACCGGGGAGCTGTTTTTT.

V is TRBV28 and J is TRBJ1-1; 7 nucleotides match TRBD1. Trimming took 6 bases from V and 3 from J; bases not matched to a gene: 7. CDR3 size: 14 residues. Germline V lookup: CDR1 MDHEN, CDR2 SYDVKM. This chain's CDR3 is CASSQDRVDTEAFF. The CDR3 nucleotides are TGTGCCAGCAGCCAAGACAGGGTGGACACTGAAGCTTTCTTT.

Only a few counts were recorded for this clonotype. CDR3 nucleotide sequence: TGTGCCAGCAGTTACTCGGGGCGCTACGAGCAGTACTTC. Translating gives CASSYSGRYEQYF. The chain couples TRBV6-6 to TRBJ2-7, with D possibly being TRBD1 (5 bases). Per germline, CDR1 MNHNY and CDR2 SVGAGI (reference sequence). Trimming removed 0 bases at V and 3 bases at J, with 6 bases between. The CDR3 length is 13 residues.

This clonotype was detected a few times. This chain links TRBV7-2 with TRBJ2-3; TRBD1 agrees at 8 bases. The CDR3 totals 15 residues. The junction had 3 bases not matched to a gene; V was cut back by 2 bases and J by 2 bases. The germline V gene has CDR1 SGHTA and CDR2 FQGNSA. CDR3 sequence: CASSLRQGTTDTQYF. The CDR3 nucleotides are TGTGCCAGCAGCTTAAGACAGGGGACCACAGATACGCAGTATTTT.

There are many counts of this clonotype. The chain employs TRBV6-2 or TRBV6-3 and TRBJ1-6; D call uncertain. The length of the CDR3 is 14 residues. With 2 bases removed from V and 6 bases from J, the gap between germline ends came to 8 bases. The V gene's germline CDR1 is MNHEY and CDR2 SVGEGT. In DNA form, the CDR3 reads TGTGCCAGCAGTTACCACGGCGGTAATTCACCCCTCCACTTT. Residues: CASSYHGGNSPLHF.

V gene TRBV10-3 combines with J gene TRBJ1-1; D not certain. Trimming removed 3 bases from V and 5 bases from J, with 13 bases in between. This CDR3 is 14 amino acids long. Germline values: CDR1 ENHRY, CDR2 SYGVKD. CDR3 region: CAISDRTVGTEAFF. The CDR3 DNA reads TGTGCCATCAGTGACAGGACGGTAGGGACTGAAGCTTTCTTT.

Turning to this clonotype: Given a much more abundant clone one base away, this may be a read error. This rearrangement joins TRBV18 to TRBJ2-5, with D perhaps matching TRBD1 (5 bases). Per germline, CDR1 KGHSH and CDR2 LQKENI. The CDR3 spans 14 residues. Trimming removed 3 bases from V and 1 base from J, with 9 bases in between. CDR3 coding DNA: TGTGCCAGCTCACCCCCAGGGATCCAAGAGACCCAGTACTTC. Amino acids: CASSPPGIQETQYF.

There are many counts of this clonotype. The chain couples TRBV20-1 to TRBJ2-1, with D perhaps matching TRBD1 (6 bases). V shed 0 bases and J shed 3 bases, with 9 bases lying between them. The V gene's germline CDR1 is DFQATT and CDR2 SNEGSKA (reference sequence). The CDR3 loop spans 14 amino acids. In nucleotides, the CDR3 is TGCAGTGCTAGAGATACAGGGCACTACAATGAGCAGTTCTTC. Its translation: CSARDTGHYNEQFF.

This clonotype came up many times. The chain carries TRBV7-2 and TRBJ2-3; D is unresolved. Trimming cost V 3 bases and J 4 bases, with 14 bases left between them. Looked up from germline, CDR1 is SGHTA and CDR2 is FQGNSA. This CDR3 comprises 15 residues. This CDR3 reads CASSFSNLEPDTQYF. CDR3 in DNA: TGTGCCAGCAGCTTCAGTAACCTGGAACCAGATACGCAGTATTTT. Variable domain in full (rest from reference TRBV7-2 and TRBJ2-3): GAGVSQSPSNKVTEKGKDVELRCDPISGHTALYWYRQSLGQGLEFLIYFQGNSAPDKSGLPSDRFSAERTGGSVSTLTIQRTQQEDSAVYLCASSFSNLEPDTQYFGPGTRLTVL.

This sequence joins TRBV20-1 and TRBJ2-7; 9 bases are shared with TRBD2. Germline-derived CDR1 and CDR2 are DFQATT and SNEGSKA (reference sequence). The CDR3 has 14 amino acids. V shed 6 bases and J 2 bases; nucleotides not matched to a gene: 8. The CDR3 loop reads CSAHSGGPTYEQYF. In nucleotides, the CDR3 is TGCAGTGCCCACAGCGGGGGGCCAACCTACGAGCAGTACTTC.

The CDR3 DNA is TGTGCCAGCAGTTACTCACCGGCTACGAGATTCATGAACACTGAAGCTTTCTTT. Translated, it gives CASSYSPATRFMNTEAFF. The V gene is TRBV6-5, the J gene TRBJ1-1; D gene ambiguous. This CDR3 contains 18 residues. Germline values: CDR1 MNHEY, CDR2 SVGAGI. With 0 bases removed from V and 0 bases from J, the gap between germline ends came to 17 bases.

This clonotype has just a few counts. This chain connects TRBV12-3 or TRBV12-4 to TRBJ2-5; D remains ambiguous. Trimming cost V 6 bases and J 5 bases, with 7 bases left between them. The CDR3 has 11 residues. CDR3 sequence: CASSTWETQYF. In nucleotides, the CDR3 is TGTGCCAGCAGCACCTGGGAGACCCAGTACTTC.

This clonotype appeared many times. The rearrangement links TRBV21-1 to TRBJ2-1; the table's D call, TRBD2, has no DNA check behind it. TRBV21-1 counts as a pseudogene. The CDR3 is 17 amino acids. The CDR3 bases are TGTGCCAGCAGCAATGGGGAACTAGGGACCTCCTACAATGAGCAGTTCTTC. Residues: CASSNGELGTSYNEQFF.

This chain links TRBV3-1 with TRBJ1-1; unclear D gene. This CDR3 is 15 amino acids long. Per the germline V gene, CDR1 is LGHDT and CDR2 is YNNKEL (reference sequence). V was shortened by 1 base and J by 1 base, with 10 bases between the two germline ends. For the CDR3, the DNA is TGTGCCAGCAGCCAAGGGGCCAGTCAGAACACTGAAGCTTTCTTT. Protein: CASSQGASQNTEAFF.